The present T cell receptor (beta chain) was sequenced within a study of T-cell memory formation after mild COVID-19. TCRalpha and TCRbeta libraries used 5'RACE with constant-segment primers and UMIs. MiXCR, run by TCRdb on the 5' RACE reads, gives a single entry per CDR3 protein. The sample contains roughly 450,000 distinct CDR3 sequences, over 15% of which appear only once. Turning to this clonotype: Its antigen remains unidentified.

The CDR3 totals 15 residues. Germline CDR1 SQVTM, CDR2 ANQGSEA. Germline trimming cut 4 bases from V and 1 base from J; bases unmatched to any gene: 7. Study-wide findings and caveats: Several responding clones turned up in pre-infection memory, indicating that cross-reactive memory may have taken part. Among CD4+ contracting clones, most were CM and EM, and CD8+ ones EMRA. The study found balanced CD4/CD8 in clones contracting day 15 to 85 and a CD4+ lean in later expanders.

The source is an adult woman who had mild COVID-19 (a few samples of this study predate the infection). Cell type and time point are not known. V is TRBV29-1 and J is TRBJ2-3, with TRBD2 identical over 8 bases. Sequenced sample: PBMCs or a T cell subset sorted from them (not recorded which). CDR3: CSVVPSGPGTDTQYF. The CDR3, as DNA: TGCAGCGTTGTTCCTAGCGGGCCGGGCACAGATACGCAGTATTTT.